This paragraph covers one T cell receptor (beta chain) sequence. Its specific antigen is unknown. Base qualities are not provided; no much larger clone lies one nucleotide away. The data originate from a study of blood T cell repertoires in COVID-19 (TCRdb year 2020). Some background on the complete study: Samples from collaborators originated in the United States, Italy and Spain and spanned both the acute and convalescent phases of COVID-19. Nearly every sample came with metadata listing a de-identified subject ID, COVID-19 status, age in years and sex. The samples were drawn from two sources: the first 160 participants of the ongoing ImmuneRACE study, and 950 to 1,500 subjects contributed by 6 global collaborators. Subjects who had been exposed to COVID-19, were actively infected with it, or had recovered from it provided the deeply sampled blood TCRbeta repertoires that made up the dataset. HLA class I and class II types, where available, came from metadata supplied by the sample provider rather than from assay-based typing. The repertoires were released in a freely available public database meant as a resource for research on the immune response to SARS-CoV-2. The prospective study material was composed of cDNA or gDNA derived from T cells, B-cell-depleted T cells, or PBMCs. Results and caveats for the whole study, not just this receptor: Clinical and demographic metadata were provided uncurated, with the amount varying by source and participant.

Whole blood was collected in K2EDTA tubes by collaborating institutions according to the institutions' own protocols. For TCRbeta analysis, collaborator samples were shipped as frozen whole blood, as isolated PBMCs, or as DNA extracted from either sample type. After removal of 2 bases from V and 5 bases from J, the junction retains 5 bases not matched to a gene. Spanning cysteine to phenylalanine, the CDR3 consists of 14 amino acids. Just the 42-base CDR3 DNA is kept, in frame starting at base 1. Looking up the germline V gene yields CDR1 SGHRS and CDR2 YFSETQ. TCRbeta CDR3 regions were amplified from genomic DNA by means of the immunoSEQ Assay, a bias-controlled multiplex PCR. Per the source publication's procedure: Nucleated cell counts per sample were estimated from amplification of reference gene primers within the assay. To quantify the absolute abundance of each unique TCRbeta CDR3 rearrangement, sequence reads were collapsed and filtered. For each sample, productive Simpson clonality was calculated as the square root of Simpson's diversity index over productive rearrangements. The source is immuneACCESS, and TCRdb retained only in-frame sequences with V and J called. Part of the clones is not carried over; for the studies checked, unresolved V genes explain less than half of this, and the remainder is unexplained. D and trimming come from the DNA, and the V and J calls and clone size come from that table. This sample comprises around 170,000 clones, roughly 90% of them detected only once. Together, the top ten hold approximately 3% of the sample.

This sequence uses TRBV5-1 and TRBJ2-5; 8 junctional bases match TRBD2. The sample comprised peripheral blood. The source is a man aged 60 to 75 with acute or convalescent COVID-19. In nucleotide form, the sequence is TGCGCCAGCAGCTTCGTAGCGGGGCGGGAGACCCAGTACTTC. Translated, it reads CASSFVAGRETQYF.